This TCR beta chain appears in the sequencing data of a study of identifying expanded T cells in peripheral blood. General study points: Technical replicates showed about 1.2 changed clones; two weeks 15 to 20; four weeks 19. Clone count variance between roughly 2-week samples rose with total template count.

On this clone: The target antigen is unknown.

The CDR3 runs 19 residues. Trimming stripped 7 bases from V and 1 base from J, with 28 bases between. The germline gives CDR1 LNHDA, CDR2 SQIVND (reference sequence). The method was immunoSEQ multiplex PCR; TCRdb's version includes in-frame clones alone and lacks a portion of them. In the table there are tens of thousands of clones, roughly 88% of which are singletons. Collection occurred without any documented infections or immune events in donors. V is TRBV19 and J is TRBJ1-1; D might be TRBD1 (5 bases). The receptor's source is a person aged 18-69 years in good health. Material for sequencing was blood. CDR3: CASTFLAGRAGRSNTEAFF. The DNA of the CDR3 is TGTGCCAGTACCTTCCTGGCTGGCAGGGCAGGGAGATCGAACACTGAAGCTTTCTTT.